This passage covers 32 T cell receptor beta chains from one sample sequenced in a study of shared clonotypes between healthy human individuals. The table came from immunoSEQ multiplex PCR; TCRdb's copy has only in-frame clones and leaves some out. The repertoire includes more than 1,200,000 clones, 98% of them detected once, and 0.36% sits in the top ten. Specimen: naive CD4+ T cells sorted from blood. Subset of the sample: CD45RA+ positively selected. The receptors here all came from a man aged 25 to 40 in good health.

This clone was counted a single time. The V and J genes are TRBV5-4 and TRBJ2-1; TRBD2 is a possible D gene (6 bases). Germline CDR1 reads SGHNT; CDR2 reads YYREEE (reference sequence). V was clipped by 4 bases and J by 9 bases, with 14 bases between them. This CDR3 spans 13 amino acids. The chain's CDR3 is CASSGGGPREQFF. In DNA, the CDR3 is TGTGCCAGCAGCGGCGGAGGGCCCCGTGAGCAGTTCTTC.

J is TRBJ1-2 and V is TRBV19, with 10 bases matching TRBD1. The CDR3 is 15 amino acids. CDR1 is LNHDA, CDR2 SQIVND, per germline (reference sequence). V lost 5 bases, J lost 3 bases, and 6 bases stayed unmatched. In DNA form, the CDR3 reads TGTGCCAGTAGTTTCCCCGGGACAGGGGACTATGGCTACACCTTC. Translation: CASSFPGTGDYGYTF.

The CDR3 spells CASSQVRPGGTRFF. In DNA, the CDR3 is TGCGCCAGCAGCCAAGTTAGACCGGGGGGGACCCGGTTCTTC. This chain joins TRBV4-1 and TRBJ2-1, with TRBD2 matching over 8 bases. The V gene end was trimmed by 1 base and the J gene end by 15 bases; junction bases not matched to a gene: 11. The CDR3 is 14 residues long. Germline V lookup: CDR1 MGHRA, CDR2 YSYEKL.

This chain uses TRBV6-6 with TRBJ1-1; 9 nucleotides match TRBD1. Germline CDR1 MNHNY, CDR2 SVGAGI (reference sequence). V lost 4 bases and J lost 1; bases outside the gene matches: 1. The CDR3 totals 14 residues. The DNA for the CDR3 is TGTGCCAGCAGTTGGGGACAGGGGAACACTGAAGCTTTCTTT. It specifies CASSWGQGNTEAFF.

The V gene is TRBV4-3, the J gene TRBJ2-7; 12 bases match TRBD2. Germline CDR1 is LGHNA and CDR2 is YSLEER. V was clipped by 1 base and J by 2 bases; unmatched bases: 9. The CDR3 is 18 amino acids. The CDR3 DNA reads as TGCGCCAGCAGCCAAGGGGCTAGCGGGAGGGTATATCCCTACGAGCAGTACTTC. It translates to CASSQGASGRVYPYEQYF.

Notes on this clone: Its ends do not fully match the called genes, so a read error is possible. The chain carries TRBV28 and TRBJ1-2; a possible D gene is TRBD1 (5 bases). The CDR3 extends over 12 amino acids. Germline V lookup: CDR1 MDHEN, CDR2 SYDVKM. CDR3 protein: CASKVKGQETAF. The CDR3 region has the DNA TGTGCCAGCAAAGTAAAAGGACAAGAGACTGCCTTC.

The V and J genes are TRBV7-9 and TRBJ1-1, with D possibly TRBD1 on 6 matching bases. The germline V gene has CDR1 SEHNR and CDR2 FQNEAQ (reference sequence). The germline V and J ends were trimmed by 2 bases and 4 bases, with 20 bases remaining between them. CDR3 size: 17 residues. The CDR3 DNA reads TGTGCCAGCAGCTTACGACAGGTCGTACGGTTTGGCACTGAAGCTTTCTTT. Its protein product is CASSLRQVVRFGTEAFF.

Comment on this clone: Other nucleotide sequences from this sample produce the same CDR3. This chain connects TRBV28 to TRBJ2-7; no reliable D call. V was shortened by 3 bases and J by 5 bases, with 5 bases between the two germline ends. Germline CDR1 and CDR2: MDHEN and SYDVKM. The CDR3 contains 11 residues. CDR3 DNA sequence: TGTGCCAGCAGTTTGGGTAACGAGCAGTACTTC. The encoded protein is CASSLGNEQYF. Variable domain in full (rest from reference TRBV28 and TRBJ2-7): DVKVTQSSRYLVKRTGEKVFLECVQDMDHENMFWYRQDPGLGLRLIYFSYDVKMKEKGDIPEGYSVSREKKERFSLILESASTNQTSMYLCASSLGNEQYFGPGTRLTVT.

The chain links TRBV6-5 to TRBJ2-1; D is possibly TRBD2 (5 bases). Trimming took off 0 bases at V and 5 bases at J, with 5 bases between the two ends. CDR1 and CDR2 from the germline V gene are MNHEY and SVGAGI. The CDR3 covers 13 residues. The CDR3 sequence: CASSYSTNNEQFF. DNA of the CDR3: TGTGCCAGCAGTTACTCGACTAACAATGAGCAGTTCTTC.

The J gene is TRBJ2-3, the V gene TRBV5-5; TRBD2 agrees at 11 bases. Trimming at V came to 4 bases and at J to 4 bases, leaving 8 bases not matched to a gene. In germline, CDR1 is SGHKS, CDR2 YYEKEE (reference sequence). This CDR3 spans 16 amino acids. CDR3 DNA sequence: TGTGCCAGCAGCATTACCATAGCGGGAGGGGCAGATACGCAGTATTTT. Residues: CASSITIAGGADTQYF.

The chain recombines TRBV5-6 with TRBJ2-1; possibly TRBD2 for D (5 bases). CDR3 length equals 14 residues. Germline CDR1 and CDR2: SGHDT and YYEEEE. V lost 4 bases and J lost 6, with 14 bases in between. CDR3: CASSTRGGGNEQFF. CDR3 DNA sequence: TGTGCCAGCAGCACCCGCGGAGGAGGCAATGAGCAGTTCTTC.

This clone has only one observation. J is TRBJ1-2 and V is TRBV7-9; D not certain. The V end lost 6 bases, the J end lost 2 bases, and 16 bases lay between the germline ends. This CDR3 comprises 15 residues. The germline V gene encodes CDR1 SEHNR and CDR2 FQNEAQ (reference sequence). In nucleotides, the CDR3 is TGTGCCAGCAGTCTATCAGAGACCCGAAACTATGGCTACACCTTC. Translated: CASSLSETRNYGYTF.

The chain uses TRBV18 and TRBJ1-5; D remains ambiguous. Germline CDR1 and CDR2: KGHSH and LQKENI. The CDR3 consists of 13 residues. With 1 base removed from V and 1 base from J, the gap between germline ends came to 2 bases. The CDR3 protein is CASSPQSNQPQHF. The CDR3, as DNA: TGTGCCAGCTCACCACAGAGCAATCAGCCCCAGCATTTT.

The chain combines TRBV2 with TRBJ2-1; 10 nucleotides agree with TRBD2. Trimming cost V 2 bases and J 4 bases; bases outside gene matches: 5. The CDR3 extends over 16 amino acids. Germline CDR1 SNHLY, CDR2 FYNNEI. CDR3 region: CASSELAGGLYNEQFF. In DNA, the CDR3 is TGTGCCAGCAGTGAATTAGCGGGAGGTCTATACAATGAGCAGTTCTTC.

The rearrangement links TRBV5-4 to TRBJ2-2; 13 bases are a match to TRBD2. Germline loops: CDR1 SGHNT, CDR2 YYREEE (reference sequence). The CDR3 extends over 16 amino acids. J was trimmed by 6 bases and V by 3 bases; bases with no gene match: 5. CDR3 in amino acids: CASSSGLAGFPGELFF. Here the CDR3 DNA reads TGTGCCAGCAGCTCGGGACTAGCGGGGTTCCCCGGGGAGCTGTTTTTT.

The chain employs TRBV12-1 and TRBJ2-2; the listed D gene, TRBD2, was not tested against the DNA. TRBV12-1 is flagged as a pseudogene. The CDR3 sequence is 18 residues long. The CDR3 sequence is CASSYLNRERWLAGELFF. The CDR3 coding sequence is TGTGCCAGCAGTTATCTCAATAGGGAGAGATGGTTAGCCGGGGAGCTGTTTTTT.

The J gene is TRBJ2-3, the V gene TRBV11-2, with TRBD2 matching over 10 bases. Trimming cost V 3 bases and J 4 bases; bases outside gene matches: 10. The CDR3 runs to 17 residues. In germline, CDR1 is SGHAT, CDR2 FQNNGV. CDR3 nucleotides: TGTGCCAGCAGCTTTGACCTAGCGGGAGCGGGATCAGATACGCAGTATTTT. Its protein is CASSFDLAGAGSDTQYF. Looking up the rest from reference TRBV11-2 and TRBJ2-3 gives the full variable domain: EAGVAQSPRYKIIEKRQSVAFWCNPISGHATLYWYQQILGQGPKLLIQFQNNGVVDDSQLPKDRFSAERLKGVDSTLKIQPAKLEDSAVYLCASSFDLAGAGSDTQYFGPGTRLTVL.

V gene TRBV28 combines with J gene TRBJ2-1; 10 bases fit TRBD2. Trimming took 8 bases from V and 4 from J; bases not matched to a gene: 8. Germline V lookup: CDR1 MDHEN, CDR2 SYDVKM. The length of the CDR3 is 15 residues. CDR3 nucleotide sequence: TGTGCCAGCCGGTCCGGGACTAGCGAATACAATGAGCAGTTCTTC. Its protein product is CASRSGTSEYNEQFF.

The chain has TRBV11-2 and TRBJ2-7; D may be TRBD2 (5 bases). With 5 bases removed from V and 2 bases from J, the gap between germline ends came to 13 bases. CDR1 is SGHAT and CDR2 is FQNNGV in the germline V gene. This CDR3 contains 14 residues. This chain's CDR3 is CASSPELGTYEQYF. CDR3 nucleotide sequence: TGTGCCAGCAGCCCGGAACTAGGGACCTACGAGCAGTACTTC.

This clone was seen just once. The chain carries TRBV7-6 and TRBJ2-7; D remains ambiguous. V was trimmed by 0 bases and J by 6 bases, leaving 12 bases between them. CDR3 length: 14 amino acids. Germline V gene lookup returns CDR1 SGHVS and CDR2 FNYEAQ. CDR3 amino acids: CASSLAAGTSEQYF. In DNA, the CDR3 is TGTGCCAGCAGCTTAGCTGCTGGAACGAGCGAGCAGTACTTC.

The genes are TRBV28 and TRBJ2-5; the match to TRBD2 covers 8 bases. Trimming cost V 8 bases and J 6 bases; bases outside gene matches: 8. Germline CDR1 MDHEN, CDR2 SYDVKM. The CDR3 sequence is 13 residues long. CDR3 DNA sequence: TGTGCCAGCCAAACGGGGGGGCCAAAGACCCAGTACTTC. This sequence encodes CASQTGGPKTQYF.

J is TRBJ2-7 and V is TRBV28, with 10 positions matching TRBD2. The germline gives CDR1 MDHEN, CDR2 SYDVKM. J gave up 3 bases and V 4 bases, and 9 bases lay outside the gene matches. CDR3 length: 16 residues. The CDR3 DNA sequence: TGTGCCAGCAGTTCATCGACTAGCGGGTACCACTACGAGCAGTACTTC. Translated, it gives CASSSSTSGYHYEQYF. The variable domain in full, completed from reference TRBV28 and TRBJ2-7, reads DVKVTQSSRYLVKRTGEKVFLECVQDMDHENMFWYRQDPGLGLRLIYFSYDVKMKEKGDIPEGYSVSREKKERFSLILESASTNQTSMYLCASSSSTSGYHYEQYFGPGTRLTVT.

Worth noting for this clone: Other DNA sequences of this sample code for an identical CDR3. The genes are TRBV5-1 and TRBJ2-7; no reliable D call. Between the trimmed V and J ends, which lost 0 bases and 2 bases, there was a span of 9 bases. The length of the CDR3 is 14 residues. From germline, CDR1 is SGHRS and CDR2 YFSETQ. CDR3 amino acids: CASSLEGRAYEQYF. The CDR3 nucleotides read TGCGCCAGCAGCTTGGAGGGTCGGGCCTACGAGCAGTACTTC.

The chain joins TRBV6-1 to TRBJ2-1; 7 bases align to TRBD1. This CDR3 has 15 residues. V lost 2 bases, J lost 7 bases, and 8 bases stayed unmatched. From germline, CDR1 is MNHNS and CDR2 SASEGT. The CDR3 DNA is TGTGCCAGCAGTGAATCGTGGGACAGAACTAATGAGCAGTTCTTC. Translated: CASSESWDRTNEQFF.

Concerning this clone: Different DNA sequences within this sample yield the same CDR3. The V gene is TRBV20-1, the J gene TRBJ2-7; TRBD1 or TRBD2 may be the D gene (5 bases each). CDR1 is DFQATT, CDR2 SNEGSKA, per germline (reference sequence). V was pared by 0 bases and J by 8 bases, with 8 bases between. CDR3 size: 11 residues. The CDR3 protein is CSARDLGQQYF. Written as DNA, the CDR3 is TGCAGTGCTAGAGATCTGGGACAGCAGTACTTC.

The chain links TRBV5-1 to TRBJ2-1; 10 bases align to TRBD2. There are 17 residues in the CDR3. The germline V gene has CDR1 SGHRS and CDR2 YFSETQ. J lost 4 bases, V lost 4 bases, and 11 bases had no gene match. The CDR3 loop is CASSPLGAGGPYNEQFF. For the CDR3, the DNA is TGCGCCAGCAGCCCCCTGGGAGCGGGAGGGCCGTACAATGAGCAGTTCTTC. The whole variable domain, filled in from reference TRBV5-1 and TRBJ2-1, reads KAGVTQTPRYLIKTRGQQVTLSCSPISGHRSVSWYQQTPGQGLQFLFEYFSETQRNKGNFPGRFSGRQFSNSRSEMNVSTLELGDSALYLCASSPLGAGGPYNEQFFGPGTRLTVL.

The J gene is TRBJ1-1, the V gene TRBV18, with 10 bases fitting TRBD1. CDR1 and CDR2 (germline): KGHSH, LQKENI. This CDR3 has 18 amino acids. V shed 4 bases, J shed 5 bases, and the junction held 16 bases outside the gene matches. The CDR3 sequence is CASSLKGPGTGVETEAFF. The CDR3 DNA reads as TGTGCCAGCTCACTTAAGGGGCCCGGGACAGGGGTAGAGACTGAAGCTTTCTTT.

This clone was found a few times. The sample carries other DNA sequences with the same CDR3. The chain links TRBV14 to TRBJ1-3; D gene unclear. There are 11 residues in the CDR3. Per germline, CDR1 SGHDN and CDR2 FVKESK. The germline V and J ends were trimmed by 4 bases and 7 bases, with 5 bases remaining between them. In DNA form, the CDR3 reads TGTGCCAGCAGCCCCGGGAACACCATATATTTT. Translating it yields CASSPGNTIYF.

This clone was seen once. The same CDR3 can be traced to other DNA sequences in this sample. The chain has TRBV7-9 and TRBJ1-4; D not certain. V was cut by 1 base and J by 4 bases, with 7 bases left in between. Germline loops: CDR1 SEHNR, CDR2 FQNEAQ (reference sequence). The CDR3 spans 14 residues. Here the CDR3 reads CASSLGQYNEKLFF. CDR3 bases: TGTGCCAGCAGCTTAGGGCAGTATAATGAAAAACTGTTTTTT.

The DNA for the CDR3 is TGCGCCAGCAGGACTAGCGGGAGAGGAGGCCATGAGCAGTTCTTC. Its protein product is CASRTSGRGGHEQFF. V usage is TRBV5-1 and J usage is TRBJ2-1, with TRBD2 identical over 12 bases. The V gene's germline CDR1 is SGHRS and CDR2 YFSETQ. The CDR3 is 15 residues long. V was clipped by 5 bases and J by 8 bases; unmatched bases: 8.

The chain uses TRBV9 and TRBJ1-3; no definite D call. CDR1 and CDR2 (germline): SGDLS, YYNGEE. The V end lost 3 bases, the J end lost 3 bases, and 13 bases lay between the germline ends. The length of the CDR3 is 15 residues. DNA for the CDR3: TGTGCCAGCAGCGCGGGGTACGGAGATGGAAACACCATATATTTT. It codes for CASSAGYGDGNTIYF.

V and J are TRBV7-8 and TRBJ1-1; D gene uncertain. The CDR3 extends over 15 amino acids. The V end lost 3 bases, the J end lost 0 bases, and 11 bases lay between the germline ends. Germline CDR1 is SGHVS and CDR2 is FQNEAQ. This CDR3 reads CASSFRPGMNTEAFF. The CDR3, as DNA: TGTGCCAGCAGCTTTAGACCTGGGATGAACACTGAAGCTTTCTTT.